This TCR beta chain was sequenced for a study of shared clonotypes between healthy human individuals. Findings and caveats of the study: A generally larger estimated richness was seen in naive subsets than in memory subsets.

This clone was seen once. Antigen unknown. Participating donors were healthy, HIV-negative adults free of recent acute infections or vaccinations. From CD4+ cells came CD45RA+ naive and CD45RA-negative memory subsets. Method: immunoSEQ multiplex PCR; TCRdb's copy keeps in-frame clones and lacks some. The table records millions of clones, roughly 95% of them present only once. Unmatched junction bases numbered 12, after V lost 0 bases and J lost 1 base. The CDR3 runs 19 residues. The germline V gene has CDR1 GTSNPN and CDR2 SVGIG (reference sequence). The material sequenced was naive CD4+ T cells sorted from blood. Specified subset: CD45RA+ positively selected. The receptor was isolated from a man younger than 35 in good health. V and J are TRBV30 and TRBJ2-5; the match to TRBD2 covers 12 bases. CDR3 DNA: TGTGCCTGGAGTGTAACCCGGACTAGCGGGACCCGTTCCCAAGAGACCCAGTACTTC. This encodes CAWSVTRTSGTRSQETQYF. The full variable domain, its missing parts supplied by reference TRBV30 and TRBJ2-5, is SQTIHQWPATLVQPVGSPLSLECTVEGTSNPNLYWYRQAAGRGLQLLFYSVGIGQISSEVPQNLSASRPQDRQFILSSKKLLLSDSGFYLCAWSVTRTSGTRSQETQYFGPGTRLLVL.